This TCR beta chain was recorded in a study of blood T cell repertoires in COVID-19. The overall study: Acute-phase and convalescent COVID-19 samples originated in the United States, Italy and Spain. Sample material is recorded as cDNA or gDNA derived from T cells, B-cell-depleted T cells, or PBMCs.

Germline loops: CDR1 KGHSH, CDR2 LQKENI. V was shortened by 5 bases and J by 15 bases, with 15 bases between the two germline ends. The CDR3 sequence is 11 residues long. Per the original data handling: Counts of nucleated cells, estimated from reference gene primer amplification, were obtained. The assay was immunoSEQ multiplex PCR, and TCRdb's table has in-frame clones only and misses some. V, J and clone size derive from that table, while D and trimming were established from the DNA sequence. The sample contains about 210,000 clones, about four fifths of which appear only once. The V and J genes are TRBV18 and TRBJ2-3; D ambiguous. The TCR comes from a middle-aged woman with active or convalescent COVID-19. The sequencing sample was made of peripheral blood. DNA for the CDR3: TGTGCCAGCTCATCTGATCTTGGCCCCTATTTT. It is translated as CASSSDLGPYF.